Sequencing of this T cell receptor beta chain was carried out in a study of blood T cell repertoires in COVID-19. Study overall: Sites across the United States, Italy and Spain contributed samples from acute and convalescent COVID-19. Sources were T cells, B-cell-depleted T cells, or PBMCs; the material itself was cDNA or gDNA.

It was during active infection that Seattle patients were enrolled and then longitudinally followed. Some clones are missing from TCRdb's copy, which holds only in-frame ones; the method was immunoSEQ multiplex PCR. The repertoire holds 250,000 to 350,000 clones, with roughly 84% as singletons. CDR1 is LNHDA, CDR2 SQIVND, per germline (reference sequence). This CDR3 is built from 17 residues. V trimming: 3 bases; J trimming: 3 bases; junction bases outside the gene matches: 9. The rearrangement joins TRBV19 to TRBJ2-3; 10 bases line up with TRBD2. The specimen was peripheral blood. The origin of this receptor is a human donor with COVID-19, enrolled during active disease. The donor label of this sample is uncertain. The CDR3 DNA reads as TGTGCCAGTAGTATCTCTAGCGGGAGCGTGAATACAGATACGCAGTATTTT. The encoded protein is CASSISSGSVNTDTQYF.